This record concerns one T cell receptor (beta chain) sequence. Its matching antigen is unknown. An end of the junction does not agree with germline; a read error may underlie this. This sample is drawn from a study of OX40 agonist ivuxolimab in advanced cancers. Profiling relied on immunoSEQ multiplex PCR, and the TCRdb table lists in-frame clones only, not all of them. The sample carries around 57,000 clones, less than 85% recorded once. Findings and limits, study-wide: It was also the case that some nonresponders had low normalized T-cell clonal expansion. At doses 0.1 to 3.0 mg/kg, CD4+ and CD8+ clones expanded.

The CDR3 is 14 residues long. The germline V gene encodes CDR1 LNHNV and CDR2 YYDKDF (reference sequence). This sample comprised CD4+ or CD8+ T cells sorted from blood, obtained in a trial of the OX40 agonist ivuxolimab. The chain couples TRBV15 to TRBJ2-2; 7 bases are shared with TRBD1. This TCR came from an adult with an advanced solid tumor such as melanoma, head and neck, liver or kidney cancer. The CDR3 coding sequence is TGTGCCACCCGCAGGGGGTTCGGAACCGGGGAGCTGTTTTTT. The encoded protein is CATRRGFGTGELFF.